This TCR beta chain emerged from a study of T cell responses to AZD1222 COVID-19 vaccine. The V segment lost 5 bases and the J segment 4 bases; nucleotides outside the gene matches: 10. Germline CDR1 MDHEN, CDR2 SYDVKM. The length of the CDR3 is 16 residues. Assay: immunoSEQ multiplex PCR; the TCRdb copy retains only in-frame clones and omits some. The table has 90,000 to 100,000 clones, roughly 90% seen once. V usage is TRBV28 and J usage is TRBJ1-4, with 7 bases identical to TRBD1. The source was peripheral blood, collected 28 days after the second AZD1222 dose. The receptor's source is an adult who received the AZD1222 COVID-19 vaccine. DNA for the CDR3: TGTGCCAGCAGTACCCGGGACAGCATCCTTAATGAAAAACTGTTTTTT. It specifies CASSTRDSILNEKLFF.